This note documents a single T cell receptor (beta chain) sequence. Source study methods: Using reference gene primer amplification, nucleated cell counts were estimated. This table comes from immunoSEQ multiplex PCR, and its TCRdb copy is limited to in-frame clones, with some not included. The V and J calls and clone size come from that table; D and trimming were worked out from the DNA. The sample gives roughly 140,000 clones, roughly 84% of which show up once; roughly 10% is in the top ten. The data were taken from a study of blood T cell repertoires in COVID-19. Looking at the study overall: Researchers got acute and convalescent COVID-19 samples from the United States, Italy and Spain. The cDNA or gDNA used as material had been derived from T cells, B-cell-depleted T cells, or PBMCs.

Germline CDR1 MNHEY, CDR2 SMNVEV (reference sequence). This CDR3 spans 14 amino acids. V was clipped by 4 bases and J by 9 bases; unmatched bases: 6. This rearrangement joins TRBV27 to TRBJ1-6, with 7 bases identical to TRBD1. The clonotype originates from a man in his sixties with active or convalescent COVID-19. The sample consisted of peripheral blood. CDR3 sequence: CASSSEQGISPLHF. Written as DNA, the CDR3 is TGTGCCAGCAGTTCGGAACAGGGGATTTCACCCCTCCACTTT.